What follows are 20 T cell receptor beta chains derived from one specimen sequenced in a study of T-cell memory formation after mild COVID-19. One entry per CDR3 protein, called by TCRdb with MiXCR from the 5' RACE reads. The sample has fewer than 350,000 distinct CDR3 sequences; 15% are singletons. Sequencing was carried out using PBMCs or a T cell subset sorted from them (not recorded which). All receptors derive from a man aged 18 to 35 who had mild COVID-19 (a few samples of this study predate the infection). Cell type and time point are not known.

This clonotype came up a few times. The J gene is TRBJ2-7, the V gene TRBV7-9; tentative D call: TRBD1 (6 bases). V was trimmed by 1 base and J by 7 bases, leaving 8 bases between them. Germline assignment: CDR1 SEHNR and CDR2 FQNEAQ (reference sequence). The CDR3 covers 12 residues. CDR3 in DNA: TGTGCCAGCAGCTTAGACAGGGTTGAGCAGTACTTC. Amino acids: CASSLDRVEQYF.

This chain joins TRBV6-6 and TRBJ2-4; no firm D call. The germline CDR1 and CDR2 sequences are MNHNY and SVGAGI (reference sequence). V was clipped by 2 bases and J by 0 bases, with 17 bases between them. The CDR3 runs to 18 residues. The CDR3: CASSYLLPHLIAKNIQYF. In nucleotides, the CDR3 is TGTGCCAGCAGTTACCTCCTCCCACATCTCATAGCCAAAAACATTCAGTACTTC.

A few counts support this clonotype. Written as DNA, the CDR3 is TGCGCCAGCAGCCGGGAGCGCAATCAGCCCCAGCATTTT. Its protein is CASSRERNQPQHF. This chain links TRBV4-1 with TRBJ1-5; D gene uncertain. V lost 4 bases and J 2 bases, leaving 6 bases between the germline ends. The CDR3 length is 13 residues. The germline V gene encodes CDR1 MGHRA and CDR2 YSYEKL.

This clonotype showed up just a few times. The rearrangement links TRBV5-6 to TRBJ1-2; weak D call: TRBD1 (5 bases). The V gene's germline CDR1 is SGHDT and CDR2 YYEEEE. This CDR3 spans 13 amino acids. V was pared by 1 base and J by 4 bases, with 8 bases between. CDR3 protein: CASSLSRAYGYTF. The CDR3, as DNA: TGTGCCAGCAGCTTGAGCAGGGCCTATGGCTACACCTTC.

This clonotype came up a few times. The CDR3 loop is CASSPGQGEGNQPQHF. DNA of the CDR3: TGTGCCAGCAGCCCGGGACAGGGGGAAGGCAATCAGCCCCAGCATTTT. The chain employs TRBV11-2 and TRBJ1-5, with 11 bases aligning to TRBD1. CDR3 length: 16 residues. The J segment lost 2 bases and the V segment lost 5 bases, leaving 5 bases of the junction unmatched. CDR1 is SGHAT, CDR2 FQNNGV, per germline. The variable domain in full, with the rest retrieved from reference TRBV11-2 and TRBJ1-5, is EAGVAQSPRYKIIEKRQSVAFWCNPISGHATLYWYQQILGQGPKLLIQFQNNGVVDDSQLPKDRFSAERLKGVDSTLKIQPAKLEDSAVYLCASSPGQGEGNQPQHFGDGTRLSIL.

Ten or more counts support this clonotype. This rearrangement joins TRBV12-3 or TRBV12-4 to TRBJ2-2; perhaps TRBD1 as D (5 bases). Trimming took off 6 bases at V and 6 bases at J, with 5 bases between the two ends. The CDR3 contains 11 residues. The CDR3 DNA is TGTGCCAGCAGCAGGGCCGGGGAGCTGTTTTTT. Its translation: CASSRAGELFF.

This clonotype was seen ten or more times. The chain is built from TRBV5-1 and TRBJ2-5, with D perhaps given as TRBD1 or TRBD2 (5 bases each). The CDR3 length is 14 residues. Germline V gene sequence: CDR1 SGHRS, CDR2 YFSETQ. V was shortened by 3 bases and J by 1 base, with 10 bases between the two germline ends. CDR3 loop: CASSSGTRQETQYF. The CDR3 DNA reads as TGCGCCAGCAGCTCCGGGACGCGCCAAGAGACCCAGTACTTC.

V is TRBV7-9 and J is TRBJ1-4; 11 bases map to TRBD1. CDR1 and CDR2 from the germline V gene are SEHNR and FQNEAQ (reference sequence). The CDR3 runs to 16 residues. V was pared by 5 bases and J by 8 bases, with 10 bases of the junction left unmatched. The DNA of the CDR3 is TGTGCCAGCAGCAACTCGGGGACAGGGGGAAACGAAAAACTGTTTTTT. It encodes CASSNSGTGGNEKLFF.

Written as DNA, the CDR3 is TGTGCCATCAGTGTAGGGGGGGTTCAAGAGACCCAGTACTTC. Translating gives CAISVGGVQETQYF. The chain joins TRBV10-3 to TRBJ2-5, with D possibly TRBD2 on 7 matching bases. The V gene's germline CDR1 is ENHRY and CDR2 SYGVKD. The CDR3 extends over 14 amino acids. The germline V and J ends were trimmed by 4 bases and 2 bases, with 11 bases remaining between them.

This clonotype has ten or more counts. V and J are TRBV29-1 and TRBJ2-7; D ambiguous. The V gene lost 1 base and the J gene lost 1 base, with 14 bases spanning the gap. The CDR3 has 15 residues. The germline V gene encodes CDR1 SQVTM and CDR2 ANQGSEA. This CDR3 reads CSVEAWDDGSYEQYV. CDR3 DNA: TGCAGCGTTGAAGCTTGGGATGACGGATCCTACGAGCAGTACGTC.

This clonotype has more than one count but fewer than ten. The CDR3 nucleotides are TGCAGTGCCCCGACAGGGGGCCTCTACGAGCAGTACTTC. It translates to CSAPTGGLYEQYF. The chain links TRBV20-1 to TRBJ2-7; the match to TRBD1 covers 10 bases. Germline V gene data show CDR1 as DFQATT and CDR2 as SNEGSKA (reference sequence). V trimming: 6 bases; J trimming: 3 bases; junction bases outside the gene matches: 5. This CDR3 is 13 amino acids long.

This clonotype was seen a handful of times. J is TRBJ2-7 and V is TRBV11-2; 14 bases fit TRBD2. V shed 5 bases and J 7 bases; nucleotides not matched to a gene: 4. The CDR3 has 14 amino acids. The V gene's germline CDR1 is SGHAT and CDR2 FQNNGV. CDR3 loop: CASSDRLAGGEQYV. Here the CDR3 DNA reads TGTGCCAGCAGCGACCGACTAGCGGGGGGGGAGCAGTACGTC.

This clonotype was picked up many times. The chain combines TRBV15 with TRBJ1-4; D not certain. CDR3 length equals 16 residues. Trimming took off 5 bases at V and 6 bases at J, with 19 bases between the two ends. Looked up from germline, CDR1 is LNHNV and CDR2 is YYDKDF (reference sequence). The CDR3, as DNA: TGTGCCACCAGCTGGAAATCGAAGCCCGGGGATGAAAAACTGTTTTTT. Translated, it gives CATSWKSKPGDEKLFF.

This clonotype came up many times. The CDR3: CASSQGEETQYF. In DNA form, the CDR3 reads TGTGCCAGCAGCCAAGGGGAAGAGACCCAGTACTTC. The chain is built from TRBV3-1 and TRBJ2-5; no definite D call. The CDR3 extends over 12 amino acids. Trimming pared 1 base from V and 3 bases from J, leaving 3 bases between. The germline CDR1 and CDR2 sequences are LGHDT and YNNKEL (reference sequence).

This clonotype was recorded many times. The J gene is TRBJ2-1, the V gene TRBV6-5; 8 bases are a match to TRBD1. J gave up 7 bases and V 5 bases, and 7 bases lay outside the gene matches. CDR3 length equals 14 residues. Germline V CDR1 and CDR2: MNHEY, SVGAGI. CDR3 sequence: CASSPWTGRNEQFF. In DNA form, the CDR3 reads TGTGCCAGCAGTCCCTGGACAGGGAGGAATGAGCAGTTCTTC.

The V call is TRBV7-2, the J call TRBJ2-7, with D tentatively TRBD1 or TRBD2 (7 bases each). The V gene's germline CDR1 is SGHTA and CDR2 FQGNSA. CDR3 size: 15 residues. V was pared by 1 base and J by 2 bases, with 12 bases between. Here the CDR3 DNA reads TGTGCCAGCAGCTTAGGGGGAGGGGGCCCCTACGAGCAGTACGTC. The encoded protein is CASSLGGGGPYEQYV.

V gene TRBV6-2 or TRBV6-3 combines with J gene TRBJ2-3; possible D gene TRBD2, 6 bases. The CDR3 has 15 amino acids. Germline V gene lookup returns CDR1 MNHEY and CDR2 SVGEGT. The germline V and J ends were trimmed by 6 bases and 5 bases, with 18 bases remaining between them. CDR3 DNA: TGTGCCAGCAGCCGTCTCCCCACCGGGGGAGATACGCAGTATTTT. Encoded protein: CASSRLPTGGDTQYF.

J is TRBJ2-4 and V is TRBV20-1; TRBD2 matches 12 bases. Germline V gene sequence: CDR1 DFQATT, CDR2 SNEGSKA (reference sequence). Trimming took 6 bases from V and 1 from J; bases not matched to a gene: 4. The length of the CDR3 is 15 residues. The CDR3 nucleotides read TGCAGTGCGGAAACTAGCGGGGGGGCCAAAAACATTCAGTACTTC. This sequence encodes CSAETSGGAKNIQYF.

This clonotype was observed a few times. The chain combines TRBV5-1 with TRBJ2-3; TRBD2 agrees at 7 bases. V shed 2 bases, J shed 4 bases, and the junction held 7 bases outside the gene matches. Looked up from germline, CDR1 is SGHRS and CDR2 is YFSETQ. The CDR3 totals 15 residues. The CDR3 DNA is TGCGCCAGCAGCTTTGTCAGTCTAGCGGCAGATACGCAGTATTTT. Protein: CASSFVSLAADTQYF.

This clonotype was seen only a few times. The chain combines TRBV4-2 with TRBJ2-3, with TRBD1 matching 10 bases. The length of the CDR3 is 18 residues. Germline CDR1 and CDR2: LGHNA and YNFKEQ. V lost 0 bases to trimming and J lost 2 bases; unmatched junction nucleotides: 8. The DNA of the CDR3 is TGTGCCAGCAGCCAAGAAACCGGGACAGGGGCGACCACAGATACGCAGTATTTT. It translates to CASSQETGTGATTDTQYF.